The rows below give T cell receptor beta chains drawn from one sample of a study of CD8 T cells in Susac syndrome. TCRdb re-derived calls from the immunoSEQ multiplex PCR reads in MiXCR, one entry per CDR3 protein. The sample comprises tens of thousands of distinct CDR3 sequences, approximately 96% of which are singletons, and more than 0.35% rests with the top ten. Input material: CD8+ T cells from PBMCs. The source of these receptors is a human donor with Susac syndrome. Both conserved end residues are part of each CDR3. The D gene is left open where the match is weak. Expanded clones get a size class; other rows say once, few or many, or leave the size out.

>TRBD1|TRBJ1-2|16|-|TRBV5-1
CASSFRMEQGQDGYTF
TGCGCCAGCAGCTTTCGCATGGAACAGGGGCAAGATGGCTACACCTTC
>TRBD1|TRBJ2-7|15|-|TRBV27
CASSLSGTVSYEQYF
TGTGCCAGCAGTTTATCGGGGACAGTCTCCTACGAGCAGTACTTC
>TRBD1|TRBJ2-7|18|-|TRBV5-1
CASSLYPAGQGPDYEQYF
TGCGCCAGCAGCTTGTATCCCGCGGGACAGGGGCCGGATTACGAGCAGTACTTC
>-|TRBJ2-1|11|-|TRBV7-2
CASSSHNEQFF
TGTGCCAGCAGCTCCCACAATGAGCAGTTCTTC
>TRBD1|TRBJ2-5|17|-|TRBV5-1
CASSLGSTGGLQETQYF
TGCGCCAGCAGCTTAGGGTCTACAGGGGGCCTGCAAGAGACCCAGTACTTC
>TRBD1|TRBJ2-6|17|-|TRBV11-2
CASSLGYRGRGANVLTF
TGTGCCAGCAGCTTAGGCTACAGGGGTCGTGGGGCCAACGTCCTGACTTTC
>-|TRBJ1-6|14|-|TRBV4-1
CASKFSSYNSPLHF
TGCGCCAGCAAATTTAGCTCCTATAATTCACCCCTCCACTTT
>-|TRBJ2-2|16|once|TRBV3-1
CASSQLQLPNTGELFF
TGTGCCAGCAGCCAGCTACAGCTTCCGAACACCGGGGAGCTGTTTTTT
>-|TRBJ2-1|13|-|TRBV30
CAQRVSSYNEQFF
TGTGCTCAGCGGGTTAGCTCCTACAATGAGCAGTTCTTC
>-|TRBJ1-1|12|once|TRBV2
CAQGGMNTEAFF
TGTGCCCAGGGAGGGATGAACACTGAAGCTTTCTTT
>TRBD2|TRBJ2-1|15|-|TRBV24-1
CATSQLAGGVDEQFF
TGTGCCACCAGCCAACTAGCGGGAGGGGTCGATGAGCAGTTCTTC
>-|TRBJ1-2|12|few|TRBV25-1
CASSDRFYGYTF
TGTGCCAGCAGTGACAGGTTCTATGGCTACACCTTC
>-|TRBJ1-1|17|-|TRBV6-2/TRBV6-3
CASSATQDSYPYTEAFF
TGTGCCAGCAGTGCCACCCAGGACAGCTACCCCTACACTGAAGCTTTCTTT
>-|TRBJ1-1|13|-|TRBV15
CATSDAMNTEAFF
TGTGCCACCAGCGACGCCATGAACACTGAAGCTTTCTTT
>-|TRBJ2-5|15|-|TRBV14
CASSQVGGPRETQYF
TGTGCCAGCAGCCAAGTCGGGGGGCCGCGGGAGACCCAGTACTTC
>TRBD2|TRBJ2-1|14|-|TRBV4-2
CASKIAGGLNEQFF
TGTGCCAGCAAAATAGCGGGGGGGCTTAATGAGCAGTTCTTC
>TRBD1|TRBJ1-4|14|-|TRBV12-3/TRBV12-4
CASSLGRGREKLFF
TGTGCCAGCAGTTTAGGCAGGGGGAGGGAAAAACTGTTTTTT
>-|TRBJ2-5|13|-|TRBV7-8
CASSSRGRETQYF
TGTGCCAGCAGCTCCAGGGGCCGAGAGACCCAGTACTTC
>-|TRBJ1-1|12|-|TRBV18
CASSPTGPEAFF
TGTGCCAGCTCACCCACGGGGCCTGAAGCTTTCTTT
>-|TRBJ2-5|12|-|TRBV5-1
CASSLRFETQYF
TGCGCCAGCAGCTTGCGGTTTGAGACCCAGTACTTC
>TRBD1|TRBJ2-4|15|-|TRBV6-5
CASSSSTGVGNIQYF
TGTGCCAGCAGTTCGTCGACAGGGGTCGGAAACATTCAGTACTTC
>TRBD2|TRBJ2-7|17|once|TRBV20-1
CSAIYPGTSGRTYEQYF
TGCAGTGCTATCTACCCAGGGACTAGCGGGAGGACATACGAGCAGTACTTC
>-|TRBJ2-3|15|-|TRBV3-1
CASSQASSGTDTQYF
TGTGCCAGCAGCCAAGCTAGCTCCGGCACAGATACGCAGTATTTT
>-|TRBJ1-5|15|-|TRBV19
CASSISQGENQPQHF
TGTGCCAGTAGTATTTCCCAGGGCGAAAATCAGCCCCAGCATTTT
>TRBD1|TRBJ1-1|17|-|TRBV4-2
CASSQESTGGQVAGAFF
TGTGCCAGCAGCCAGGAGAGTACCGGGGGACAGGTAGCGGGAGCTTTCTTT
>-|TRBJ1-3|14|-|TRBV29-1
CSVRGERSGNTIYF
TGCAGCGTACGAGGGGAAAGGTCTGGAAACACCATATATTTT
>TRBD1|TRBJ2-6|15|-|TRBV20-1
CSARARGTGANVLTF
TGCAGTGCTAGGGCCAGGGGGACTGGGGCCAACGTCCTGACTTTC
>TRBD2|TRBJ2-2|18|-|TRBV30
CAWIQPPGGSGVSGELFF
TGTGCCTGGATTCAACCGCCCGGGGGTAGCGGGGTGAGCGGGGAGCTGTTTTTT
>-|TRBJ1-1|13|once|TRBV4-3
CASSHGLNTEAFF
TGCGCCAGCAGCCACGGATTGAACACTGAAGCTTTCTTT
>-|TRBJ1-5|15|-|TRBV20-1
CSARLDRDSNQPQHF
TGCAGTGCTAGACTTGACAGAGATAGCAATCAGCCCCAGCATTTT
>-|TRBJ1-2|14|once|TRBV21-1
CASSLNSSYYGYTF
TGTGCCAGCAGCTTGAACTCCAGCTACTATGGCTACACCTTC
>-|TRBJ1-5|13|-|TRBV6-6
CASSSDGDQPQHF
TGTGCCAGCAGTTCGGACGGTGATCAGCCCCAGCATTTT
>-|TRBJ2-2|14|-|TRBV14
CASSQEARGGELFF
TGTGCCAGCAGCCAAGAGGCCAGGGGTGGGGAGCTGTTTTTT
>-|TRBJ2-1|17|-|TRBV20-1
CSAPPQREPSSYNEQFF
TGCAGTGCTCCGCCTCAAAGGGAACCGAGCTCCTACAATGAGCAGTTCTTC
>-|TRBJ2-3|15|-|TRBV29-1
CSVVRGAGSTDTQYF
TGCAGCGTTGTTCGGGGGGCGGGTAGCACAGATACGCAGTATTTT
>-|TRBJ2-1|15|-|TRBV7-9
CASSLGQAVRNEQFF
TGTGCCAGCAGCTTGGGGCAGGCCGTAAGGAATGAGCAGTTCTTC
>-|TRBJ1-1|15|-|TRBV30
CAWSVLPGAATEAFF
TGTGCCTGGAGTGTACTTCCAGGGGCGGCCACTGAAGCTTTCTTT
>-|TRBJ1-1|13|once|TRBV4-1
CASSLAPYTEAFF
TGCGCCAGCAGCCTGGCTCCATACACTGAAGCTTTCTTT
>TRBD1|TRBJ2-6|14|-|TRBV20-1
CSAETGPGANVLTF
TGCAGTGCTGAGACAGGGCCCGGGGCCAACGTCCTGACTTTC
>-|TRBJ2-1|14|-|TRBV10-2
CASSPSGIHNEQFF
TGCGCCAGCAGCCCGTCCGGGATTCACAATGAGCAGTTCTTC
>-|TRBJ2-1|15|-|TRBV2
CASSVRGNRGDEQFF
TGTGCCAGCAGTGTGAGAGGGAATAGAGGGGATGAGCAGTTCTTC
>TRBD2|TRBJ2-1|18|-|TRBV9
CASSSGLAGVQSVGEQFF
TGTGCCAGCAGCTCGGGACTAGCGGGTGTTCAGAGCGTGGGTGAGCAGTTCTTC
>-|TRBJ2-5|14|-|TRBV20-1
CSSTAEPVQETQYF
TGCAGTAGCACGGCAGAGCCTGTACAAGAGACCCAGTACTTC
>TRBD2|TRBJ2-3|13|-|TRBV6-6
CASMGRGTDTQYF
TGTGCCAGCATGGGGAGGGGCACAGATACGCAGTATTTT
>-|TRBJ2-5|15|-|TRBV2
CASSEENRRQETQYF
TGTGCCAGCAGTGAGGAGAACAGGAGACAAGAGACCCAGTACTTC
>-|TRBJ1-1|15|-|TRBV6-4
CASSDTPKGYTEAFF
TGTGCCAGCAGTGACACCCCAAAGGGATACACTGAAGCTTTCTTT
>TRBD1|TRBJ1-2|14|-|TRBV2
CASTPATGGVGYTF
TGTGCCAGCACCCCTGCGACAGGGGGCGTAGGCTACACCTTC
>TRBD1|TRBJ1-2|12|-|TRBV20-1
CSAATGASGYTF
TGCAGTGCCGCGACAGGGGCGAGTGGCTACACCTTC
>-|TRBJ1-1|15|-|TRBV20-1
CSARDTGRSDTEAFF
TGCAGTGCTAGAGATACGGGGCGTTCGGACACTGAAGCTTTCTTT
>-|TRBJ2-7|11|-|TRBV6-2/TRBV6-3
CASSGGNEQYF
TGTGCCAGCAGTGGGGGGAACGAGCAGTACTTC
>-|TRBJ1-5|14|-|TRBV7-8
CASSPSGGGQPQHF
TGTGCCAGCAGCCCCTCGGGGGGAGGTCAGCCCCAGCATTTT
>-|TRBJ2-3|13|-|TRBV9
CASSVGAEATQYF
TGTGCCAGCAGCGTAGGGGCAGAGGCTACGCAGTATTTT
>-|TRBJ2-6|15|-|TRBV4-1
CASTQFYSGANVLTF
TGCGCCAGCACTCAGTTCTACTCTGGGGCCAACGTCCTGACTTTC
>-|TRBJ2-1|14|-|TRBV15
CATSRDFALDEQFF
TGTGCCACCAGCAGAGATTTCGCGCTTGATGAGCAGTTCTTC
>TRBD1|TRBJ2-1|13|once|TRBV6-5
CASSGQGGNEQFF
TGTGCCAGCAGTGGACAGGGGGGCAATGAGCAGTTCTTC